These 6 T cell receptor beta chains share one sample of origin, sequenced in a study of cytomegalovirus exposure and HLA in healthy donors. The PCR was carried out with 60 Vbeta primers and 13 Jbeta primers. Clones were read by immunoSEQ multiplex PCR, and TCRdb kept only the in-frame ones, dropping some. The sample includes 150,000 to 200,000 clones, roughly 80% of them seen just once. The sequenced material came from PBMCs. These receptors were collected from a girl aged 2-10 years in good health and CMV-seropositive.

This clone was recorded a few times. The J gene is TRBJ2-1, the V gene TRBV27; D not resolved. This CDR3 is 14 amino acids long. CDR1 is MNHEY and CDR2 is SMNVEV in the germline V gene (reference sequence). Trimming left V 5 bases short and J 6 bases short, with 14 bases between. The CDR3 DNA sequence: TGTGCCAGCAGTCCCTTTCAGACTGGCAATGAGCAGTTCTTC. It encodes CASSPFQTGNEQFF.

The J gene is TRBJ2-7, the V gene TRBV19; D not certain. This CDR3 has 15 amino acids. Between the trimmed V and J ends, which lost 4 bases and 3 bases, there was a span of 16 bases. The germline CDR1 and CDR2 sequences are LNHDA and SQIVND (reference sequence). The CDR3 DNA reads as TGTGCCAGTAGTAAAGTACAAGGCCGGAGCTACGAGCAGTACTTC. Encoded protein: CASSKVQGRSYEQYF.

This chain connects TRBV5-1 to TRBJ2-5; 12 bases are a match to TRBD2. V trimming: 4 bases; J trimming: 5 bases; junction bases outside the gene matches: 6. Germline values: CDR1 SGHRS, CDR2 YFSETQ. The CDR3 runs 15 residues. CDR3 DNA: TGCGCCAGCAGCCCGACTAGCGGGAGTTGGGAGACCCAGTACTTC. It specifies CASSPTSGSWETQYF.

J is TRBJ2-5 and V is TRBV7-8; D might be TRBD2 (6 bases). The CDR3 extends over 14 amino acids. Germline V gene data show CDR1 as SGHVS and CDR2 as FQNEAQ. V lost 3 bases and J 7 bases, leaving 15 bases between the germline ends. The CDR3 loop is CASSFGGLHGTQYF. CDR3 nucleotides: TGTGCCAGCAGCTTCGGGGGTTTACACGGGACCCAGTACTTC.

The chain recombines TRBV5-1 with TRBJ2-7; tentative D call: TRBD2 (5 bases). The length of the CDR3 is 15 residues. Looked up from germline, CDR1 is SGHRS and CDR2 is YFSETQ. The V and J ends lost 0 bases and 0 bases respectively, with 10 bases between them. CDR3 region: CASSLGIAYSYEQYF. Here the CDR3 DNA reads TGCGCCAGCAGCTTGGGGATAGCGTACTCCTACGAGCAGTACTTC.

This rearrangement joins TRBV4-1 to TRBJ2-2; 7 bases map to TRBD2. From germline, CDR1 is MGHRA and CDR2 YSYEKL. The V and J ends lost 2 bases and 6 bases, in that order; junction bases with no gene match: 9. The CDR3 totals 16 residues. The CDR3 loop is CASSQTTRRESGELFF. CDR3 bases: TGCGCCAGCAGCCAAACGACTAGGCGGGAGTCCGGGGAGCTGTTTTTT.